The next 29 T cell receptor beta chains were all read from a single sample in a study of T cells in Graves' hyperthyroidism and ophthalmopathy. The TCR beta CDR3 regions underwent amplification using RNA transcripts as the source. The HTBI primer set served for first-round RT-PCR of the TCR CDR3. MiXCR, applied by TCRdb to the multiplex PCR reads, yields one record per CDR3 protein. Of some 500,000 distinct CDR3 sequences listed, 15% to 20% are singletons. The sample taken for sequencing was blood. Every receptor here comes from a woman in her 30s with Graves' ophthalmopathy.

This clonotype has more than one count but fewer than ten. This sequence joins TRBV3-1 and TRBJ2-7; the match to TRBD2 covers 9 bases. Germline lookup yields CDR1 LGHDT and CDR2 YNNKEL (reference sequence). This CDR3 comprises 17 residues. The junction had 6 bases not matched to a gene; V was cut back by 0 bases and J by 0 bases. The CDR3 sequence: CASSQDSSGMASYEQYF. CDR3 in DNA: TGTGCCAGCAGCCAAGATTCTAGCGGGATGGCCTCCTACGAGCAGTACTTC.

This clonotype was seen more than once but under ten times. This chain joins TRBV5-5 and TRBJ2-3; 11 bases are a match to TRBD2. This CDR3 contains 16 residues. Germline V gives CDR1 SGHKS, CDR2 YYEKEE (reference sequence). J was trimmed by 4 bases and V by 7 bases; bases with no gene match: 11. The CDR3 DNA reads as TGTGCCAGCCGAGCGTCTAGCGGGAGGAATGCAGATACGCAGTATTTT. This sequence encodes CASRASSGRNADTQYF.

This clonotype was detected ten times or more. The chain joins TRBV14 to TRBJ2-7, with TRBD2 identical over 8 bases. J gave up 3 bases and V 6 bases, and 10 bases lay outside the gene matches. The CDR3 extends over 15 amino acids. Germline values: CDR1 SGHDN, CDR2 FVKESK. CDR3 bases: TGTGCCAGCAGTCCGCGGACTAGCAGATTCTACGAGCAGTACTTC. It codes for CASSPRTSRFYEQYF.

This clonotype was counted at least ten times. V and J are TRBV20-1 and TRBJ2-5, with 7 bases aligning to TRBD2. The J segment lost 4 bases and the V segment lost 3 bases, leaving 8 bases of the junction unmatched. The germline V gene encodes CDR1 DFQATT and CDR2 SNEGSKA (reference sequence). CDR3 length equals 14 residues. This CDR3 reads CSASTGGEGETQYF. CDR3 in DNA: TGCAGTGCTAGTACGGGAGGCGAGGGAGAGACCCAGTACTTC.

The chain joins TRBV28 to TRBJ2-1; TRBD1 is a possible D gene (6 bases). This CDR3 has 13 residues. Trimming cost V 8 bases and J 5 bases, with 13 bases left between them. CDR1 and CDR2 from the germline V gene are MDHEN and SYDVKM. The CDR3 nucleotides are TGTGCCAGCCGACAGGTTTCCGACAATGAGCAGTTCTTC. The encoded protein is CASRQVSDNEQFF.

This clonotype was seen many times. The V and J genes are TRBV11-2 and TRBJ2-5, with 8 bases lining up with TRBD1. CDR3 length: 17 residues. The germline gives CDR1 SGHAT, CDR2 FQNNGV. V was clipped by 2 bases and J by 5 bases; unmatched bases: 13. CDR3 nucleotides: TGTGCCAGCAGCTTAAGTGTGGGGCAGGGGGCGCTTGAGACCCAGTACTTC. It codes for CASSLSVGQGALETQYF.

The chain recombines TRBV10-1 with TRBJ2-1; 9 bases align to TRBD2. The CDR3 contains 17 residues. CDR1 is WNHNN, CDR2 SYGVQD, per germline (reference sequence). With V trimmed by 0 bases and J by 8 bases, 11 bases remained unmatched. The chain's CDR3 is CASSESKAAGGFDEQFF. CDR3 coding DNA: TGCGCCAGCAGTGAGTCGAAGGCGGCGGGAGGGTTCGATGAGCAGTTCTTC.

In its sample, this clonotype was seen a few times. J is TRBJ2-3 and V is TRBV6-1; 8 bases are shared with TRBD2. There are 15 residues in the CDR3. The junction had 8 bases not matched to a gene; V was cut back by 6 bases and J by 3 bases. Germline V gives CDR1 MNHNS, CDR2 SASEGT. CDR3 in amino acids: CASRIAGRETDTQYF. In DNA form, the CDR3 reads TGTGCCAGCAGGATAGCGGGGAGGGAGACAGATACGCAGTATTTT.

As regards this clonotype: A much bigger clone sits one base away, suggesting this may be a read error. This chain joins TRBV2 and TRBJ2-3, with 12 bases lining up with TRBD2. The germline V gene has CDR1 SNHLY and CDR2 FYNNEI. CDR3 size: 15 residues. The CDR3 protein is CASRRTSGESDMQYF. The CDR3 DNA follows: TGTGCCAGCAGAAGGACTAGCGGGGAGTCAGATATGCAGTATTTT.

This clonotype was observed many times. The rearrangement uses TRBV28 and TRBJ1-1; no reliable D call. CDR1 and CDR2 from the germline V gene are MDHEN and SYDVKM. The CDR3 is 14 amino acids. V shed 3 bases and J shed 2 bases, with 10 bases lying between them. The chain's CDR3 is CASSLVVTNTEAFF. In DNA, the CDR3 is TGTGCCAGCAGTTTGGTTGTGACTAACACTGAAGCTTTCTTT.

The V call is TRBV6-2 or TRBV6-3, the J call TRBJ1-1; D call uncertain. V lost 2 bases and J lost 3, with 4 bases in between. Germline assignment: CDR1 MNHEY and CDR2 SVGEGT. The CDR3 has 12 residues. In DNA form, the CDR3 reads TGTGCCAGCAGTTACCTCCACACTGAAGCTTTCTTT. Protein product: CASSYLHTEAFF.

This chain joins TRBV7-2 and TRBJ1-5, with D tentatively TRBD1 (6 bases). Looked up from germline, CDR1 is SGHTA and CDR2 is FQGNSA. V was cut by 1 base and J by 7 bases, with 14 bases left in between. This CDR3 has 15 amino acids. CDR3 protein: CASSLDPGAGQPQHF. Written as DNA, the CDR3 is TGTGCCAGCAGCTTAGACCCGGGGGCGGGGCAGCCCCAGCATTTT.

The chain combines TRBV5-1 with TRBJ2-5; TRBD2 matches 12 bases. Trimming at V came to 3 bases and at J to 5 bases, leaving 8 bases not matched to a gene. CDR3 size: 16 residues. Germline values: CDR1 SGHRS, CDR2 YFSETQ. CDR3 loop: CASSYGGLAGRETQYF. The CDR3 nucleotides are TGCGCCAGCAGCTATGGAGGACTAGCGGGACGGGAGACCCAGTACTTC.

This chain connects TRBV12-3 or TRBV12-4 to TRBJ1-6; TRBD1 is a possible D gene (6 bases). The V and J ends lost 5 bases and 14 bases respectively, with 22 bases between them. The CDR3 contains 15 residues. The CDR3 loop is CASSRTTGLVGALHF. CDR3 DNA: TGTGCCAGCAGTCGTACGACAGGTCTCGTGGGGGCCCTCCACTTT.

This clonotype was found many times. The V and J genes are TRBV14 and TRBJ2-7; 10 bases fit TRBD2. The V gene's germline CDR1 is SGHDN and CDR2 FVKESK. J was trimmed by 0 bases and V by 1 base; bases with no gene match: 3. CDR3 length: 16 residues. In DNA form, the CDR3 reads TGTGCCAGCAGCCAAGGGACTAGCGGAAGCTCCTACGAGCAGTACTTC. Amino acid sequence: CASSQGTSGSSYEQYF.

In its sample, this clonotype was seen many times. CDR3: CASSSLAGVRNEQFF. The DNA of the CDR3 is TGCGCCAGCAGCAGTCTAGCGGGGGTGAGGAATGAGCAGTTCTTC. The chain joins TRBV5-1 to TRBJ2-1; TRBD2 aligns across 10 bases. Per germline, CDR1 SGHRS and CDR2 YFSETQ. V shed 4 bases, J shed 7 bases, and the junction held 8 bases outside the gene matches. The CDR3 sequence is 15 residues long.

This chain joins TRBV20-1 and TRBJ2-2; D remains ambiguous. This CDR3 spans 14 amino acids. V shed 3 bases and J shed 0 bases, with 8 bases lying between them. CDR1 is DFQATT and CDR2 is SNEGSKA in the germline V gene (reference sequence). CDR3: CSARDLSNTGELFF. The CDR3 coding sequence is TGCAGTGCTAGGGACCTGTCGAACACCGGGGAGCTGTTTTTT.

The chain has TRBV5-1 and TRBJ2-5; D might be TRBD2 (6 bases). Between the trimmed V and J ends, which lost 0 bases and 5 bases, there was a span of 17 bases. The CDR3 loop spans 16 amino acids. Germline V gene data show CDR1 as SGHRS and CDR2 as YFSETQ. CDR3 sequence: CASSLVGLGSRETQYF. The CDR3 nucleotides are TGCGCCAGCAGCTTGGTGGGGCTCGGGAGCCGGGAGACCCAGTACTTC. The full variable domain, in which reference TRBV5-1 and TRBJ2-5 provide the parts outside the CDR3, is KAGVTQTPRYLIKTRGQQVTLSCSPISGHRSVSWYQQTPGQGLQFLFEYFSETQRNKGNFPGRFSGRQFSNSRSEMNVSTLELGDSALYLCASSLVGLGSRETQYFGPGTRLLVL.

This clonotype was seen a few times. The V gene is TRBV25-1, the J gene TRBJ2-7, with 9 bases aligning to TRBD1. This CDR3 has 15 residues. V shed 4 bases, J shed 6 bases, and the junction held 10 bases outside the gene matches. Germline V gene lookup returns CDR1 MGHDK and CDR2 SYGVNS. CDR3 sequence: CASSGQWGQGVEQYF. Written as DNA, the CDR3 is TGTGCCAGCAGTGGGCAATGGGGACAGGGAGTCGAGCAGTACTTC.

This clonotype has ten or more counts. The chain employs TRBV6-5 and TRBJ2-5, with 8 positions matching TRBD2. Per the germline V gene, CDR1 is MNHEY and CDR2 is SVGAGI. With V trimmed by 2 bases and J by 4 bases, 9 bases remained unmatched. The CDR3 has 16 residues. This CDR3 is CASSYAGLAVGETQYF. The CDR3, as DNA: TGTGCCAGCAGTTACGCAGGACTAGCTGTAGGAGAGACCCAGTACTTC.

The chain carries TRBV19 and TRBJ2-1; a weak D match, TRBD2 (6 bases). The CDR3 has 19 amino acids. Trimming stripped 1 base from V and 1 base from J, with 20 bases between. CDR1 and CDR2 (germline): LNHDA, SQIVND (reference sequence). DNA for the CDR3: TGTGCCAGTAGTATAGGTCGGGAGCCATGGCGCCAGTCCTACAATGAGCAGTTCTTC. This translates into CASSIGREPWRQSYNEQFF.

This chain connects TRBV6-1 to TRBJ2-1; tentative D call: TRBD2 (5 bases). There are 15 residues in the CDR3. Germline V CDR1 and CDR2: MNHNS, SASEGT. The germline V and J ends were trimmed by 9 bases and 5 bases, with 20 bases remaining between them. In nucleotides, the CDR3 is TGTGCCAGGCCATTCAAAACTAGTTTCGACAATGAGCAGTTCTTC. Amino acid sequence: CARPFKTSFDNEQFF.

This clonotype came up a few times. This chain uses TRBV20-1 with TRBJ1-4; no firm D call. Trimming took off 3 bases at V and 7 bases at J, with 6 bases between the two ends. CDR3 length: 11 residues. CDR1 is DFQATT, CDR2 SNEGSKA, per germline (reference sequence). CDR3 in DNA: TGCAGTGCTAGTCGCGGTGAAAAACTGTTTTTT. As protein: CSASRGEKLFF.

The sample holds many counts of this clonotype. The V call is TRBV12-3 or TRBV12-4, the J call TRBJ1-1, with no clear D. V was cut by 3 bases and J by 7 bases, with 18 bases left in between. This CDR3 has 15 amino acids. The CDR3 DNA is TGTGCCAGCAGTTTCCGGGCCATGCGATTTGGTGAAGCTTTCTTT. Translated: CASSFRAMRFGEAFF.

This clonotype was counted many times. The J gene is TRBJ1-1, the V gene TRBV20-1, with D maybe TRBD1 (5 bases). This CDR3 is 14 amino acids long. CDR1 and CDR2 from the germline V gene are DFQATT and SNEGSKA (reference sequence). Trimming removed 4 bases from V and 3 bases from J, with 15 bases in between. CDR3 nucleotides: TGCAGTGCTAAGAAGGGACCGCTAGACACTGAAGCTTTCTTT. Amino acid sequence: CSAKKGPLDTEAFF.

There are a few counts of this clonotype. The chain carries TRBV6-1 and TRBJ1-4; TRBD1 is a possible D gene (6 bases). The V and J ends lost 5 bases and 7 bases respectively, with 17 bases between them. CDR1 is MNHNS, CDR2 SASEGT, per germline. The CDR3 runs 15 residues. CDR3 DNA sequence: TGTGCCAGCAGTCGGACAGCCAGGGTCAGTGAAAAACTGTTTTTT. It specifies CASSRTARVSEKLFF.

This clonotype appeared many times. The gene calls are TRBV9 and TRBJ2-1, with 13 bases identical to TRBD2. The length of the CDR3 is 15 residues. The germline CDR1 and CDR2 sequences are SGDLS and YYNGEE. J was trimmed by 9 bases and V by 0 bases; bases with no gene match: 3. The CDR3 DNA is TGTGCCAGCAGCGTAGTTGGACTAGCGGGAGTTGAGCAGTTCTTC. Translated, it gives CASSVVGLAGVEQFF.

This rearrangement joins TRBV6-4 to TRBJ2-1; 9 positions match TRBD1. The trim removed 2 bases at V and 7 bases at J, leaving 9 bases unmatched. CDR3 length: 16 amino acids. Germline CDR1 and CDR2: MRHNA and SNTAGT. CDR3 region: CASSDSHGTGSNEQFF. The CDR3 nucleotides are TGTGCCAGCAGTGACAGTCACGGGACAGGGTCAAATGAGCAGTTCTTC.

This clonotype was observed many times. The chain carries TRBV6-1 and TRBJ2-2; 8 bases align to TRBD2. Trimming removed 5 bases from V and 7 bases from J; junction bases left unmatched: 6. CDR3 length: 14 amino acids. Looked up from germline, CDR1 is MNHNS and CDR2 is SASEGT. The DNA for the CDR3 is TGTGCCAGCAGTCAGCGGGAGTCAGGCGGGGAGCTGTTTTTT. The encoded protein is CASSQRESGGELFF.